The 32 T cell receptor beta chains listed next were all sequenced from one sample in a study of T cells in Graves' hyperthyroidism and ophthalmopathy. Researchers amplified the TCR beta CDR3 regions from RNA transcripts. RT-PCR in the first round (using the HTBI primer set) targeted the TCR CDR3. In TCRdb, the multiplex PCR reads were re-called with MiXCR into one record per CDR3 protein. This table has approximately 610,000 distinct CDR3 sequences, roughly a sixth appearing once. The source material was blood. Source of these receptors: a young woman with Graves' hyperthyroidism.

This clonotype was seen a handful of times. The chain carries TRBV24-1 and TRBJ1-5, with TRBD1 as a possible D gene (5 bases). V was trimmed by 5 bases and J by 4 bases, leaving 11 bases between them. Germline V lookup: CDR1 KGHDR, CDR2 SFDVKD. The CDR3 runs 14 residues. The CDR3 is CATSGGNLNQPQHF. The CDR3 bases are TGTGCCACCAGTGGGGGGAATCTTAATCAGCCCCAGCATTTT.

The table lists this clonotype with a few counts. The chain uses TRBV29-1 and TRBJ2-7; D perhaps matches TRBD2 (5 bases). The V end was cut by 3 bases, the J end by 7 bases, with 10 bases between. Germline V CDR1 and CDR2: SQVTM, ANQGSEA. The CDR3 is made up of 11 amino acids. CDR3 loop: CSVDLPGEQYF. The CDR3 region has the DNA TGCAGCGTTGACCTACCGGGGGAGCAGTACTTC.

This chain joins TRBV28 and TRBJ1-4; 9 nucleotides line up with TRBD1. CDR1 MDHEN and CDR2 SYDVKM come from the germline V gene. CDR3 size: 14 residues. The trim removed 5 bases at V and 7 bases at J, leaving 5 bases unmatched. The CDR3 here is CASSPPDRGEKLFF. The CDR3 nucleotides are TGTGCCAGCAGTCCACCGGACAGGGGTGAAAAACTGTTTTTT.

This clonotype was observed a handful of times. The chain carries TRBV6-1 and TRBJ1-5; perhaps TRBD1 as D (6 bases). V was cut by 3 bases and J by 6 bases, with 9 bases left in between. The germline gives CDR1 MNHNS, CDR2 SASEGT. The CDR3 covers 13 residues. The CDR3 DNA is TGTGCCAGCAGTGATCGGGGGGCTCAGCCCCAGCATTTT. Encoded protein: CASSDRGAQPQHF.

The chain carries TRBV6-1 and TRBJ1-5; possible D gene TRBD1, 5 bases. The CDR3 covers 18 residues. Trimming pared 1 base from V and 0 bases from J, leaving 16 bases between. Per the germline V gene, CDR1 is MNHNS and CDR2 is SASEGT. As DNA, the CDR3 is TGTGCCAGCAGTGAAGGACAGCACGGACACTATAGCAATCAGCCCCAGCATTTT. Amino acid sequence: CASSEGQHGHYSNQPQHF.

This clonotype appeared once. A read error may explain this, as a much larger clone is one base away. The chain carries TRBV6-2 or TRBV6-3 and TRBJ2-3; the match to TRBD2 covers 8 bases. Germline CDR1 MNHEY, CDR2 SVGEGT. The CDR3 extends over 17 amino acids. The ends lost 5 bases at V and 2 bases at J; junction bases unmatched: 12. CDR3 coding DNA: TGTGCCAGCAGTGACCGCGGGGGGCCTACTCACACAGATACGCAGTATTTT. Its protein product is CASSDRGGPTHTDTQYF.

Only a few counts were recorded for this clonotype. The chain employs TRBV7-2 and TRBJ2-5; D might be TRBD2 (6 bases). V was cut by 2 bases and J by 0 bases, with 13 bases left in between. The CDR3 loop spans 16 amino acids. In germline, CDR1 is SGHTA, CDR2 FQGNSA. Written as DNA, the CDR3 is TGTGCCAGCAGCTTATCCGCGGGGACGTACCAAGAGACCCAGTACTTC. Translating it yields CASSLSAGTYQETQYF. Drawing the rest from reference TRBV7-2 and TRBJ2-5, the complete variable domain is GAGVSQSPSNKVTEKGKDVELRCDPISGHTALYWYRQSLGQGLEFLIYFQGNSAPDKSGLPSDRFSAERTGGSVSTLTIQRTQQEDSAVYLCASSLSAGTYQETQYFGPGTRLLVL.

Comments on this clonotype: At one boundary the junction diverges from the germline segment, which might be a read error. The chain uses TRBV29-1 and TRBJ2-2, with 7 bases matching TRBD1. This CDR3 is 13 amino acids long. Looked up from germline, CDR1 is SQVTM and CDR2 is ANQGSEA. The CDR3 DNA is TGCAGCGTTGAAGATTCAGGGACAGCCTGTGCCCTTTTT. Protein product: CSVEDSGTACALF.

This clonotype came up a few times. This chain joins TRBV20-1 and TRBJ1-5, with 10 nucleotides matching TRBD1. The CDR3 contains 15 residues. CDR1 DFQATT and CDR2 SNEGSKA come from the germline V gene (reference sequence). The trim removed 1 base at V and 3 bases at J, leaving 3 bases unmatched. As DNA, the CDR3 is TGCAGTGCTAGAGGGACAGGGGGGGACAATCAGCCCCAGCATTTT. This gives the protein CSARGTGGDNQPQHF.

The chain joins TRBV7-9 to TRBJ1-1; tentative D call: TRBD1 (5 bases). V gave up 6 bases and J gave up 1 base, with 9 bases separating them. This CDR3 has 13 residues. Looked up from germline, CDR1 is SEHNR and CDR2 is FQNEAQ (reference sequence). The chain's CDR3 is CASSTGQNTEAFF. For the CDR3, the DNA is TGTGCCAGCAGTACGGGGCAGAACACTGAAGCTTTCTTT.

This clonotype occurred many times. As DNA, the CDR3 is TGCGCCAGCAGCTTGGGGCCCCCGCGGGGGACAGATACGCAGTATTTT. This gives the protein CASSLGPPRGTDTQYF. The chain uses TRBV5-1 and TRBJ2-3; 7 bases fit TRBD2. Trimming cost V 0 bases and J 3 bases; bases outside gene matches: 7. CDR3 length: 16 residues. Germline V gene sequence: CDR1 SGHRS, CDR2 YFSETQ.

This clonotype was detected ten times or more. The V call is TRBV11-3, the J call TRBJ2-1; D is unresolved. Germline values: CDR1 SGHNT, CDR2 YENEEA. V lost 5 bases and J 2 bases, leaving 13 bases between the germline ends. The CDR3 has 15 residues. The DNA of the CDR3 is TGTGCCAGCAGCAAGTCCCCCAACCCCTACAATGAGCAGTTCTTC. This codes for CASSKSPNPYNEQFF.

The sample holds many counts of this clonotype. V gene TRBV11-3 combines with J gene TRBJ1-4; 7 bases agree with TRBD1. Per germline, CDR1 SGHNT and CDR2 YENEEA. V shed 5 bases and J 2 bases; nucleotides not matched to a gene: 5. CDR3 length equals 15 residues. CDR3 nucleotides: TGTGCCAGCAGCGAAACAGGGGTTACTAATGAAAAACTGTTTTTT. Residues: CASSETGVTNEKLFF.

The V and J genes are TRBV3-1 and TRBJ2-3; the D gene could be TRBD1 or TRBD2 (6 bases each). Germline loops: CDR1 LGHDT, CDR2 YNNKEL (reference sequence). Trimming stripped 2 bases from V and 1 base from J, with 13 bases between. The CDR3 extends over 16 amino acids. The CDR3 nucleotides are TGTGCCAGCAGCCAAACTCACGGGGGCCGCACAGATACGCAGTATTTT. Translation gives CASSQTHGGRTDTQYF.

V and J are TRBV20-1 and TRBJ2-1, with a possible D match to TRBD2 (6 bases). CDR1 is DFQATT and CDR2 is SNEGSKA in the germline V gene (reference sequence). Trimming took 5 bases from V and 5 from J, leaving 16 bases between them. The CDR3 sequence is 14 residues long. CDR3 amino acids: CSAVWRVSDNEQFF. The CDR3 DNA reads as TGCAGTGCTGTCTGGAGGGTTTCGGACAATGAGCAGTTCTTC.

The sample holds many counts of this clonotype. The gene calls are TRBV6-1 and TRBJ1-5; D gene unclear. This CDR3 is built from 13 residues. V lost 8 bases to trimming and J lost 4 bases, with 12 bases between them. Germline CDR1 and CDR2: MNHNS and SASEGT. The DNA for the CDR3 is TGTGCCAGCCGAGAAGACCAGAATCAGCCCCAGCATTTT. Amino acids: CASREDQNQPQHF.

The chain uses TRBV14 and TRBJ1-2; weak D call: TRBD1 (5 bases). This CDR3 region has 14 residues. CDR1 is SGHDN and CDR2 is FVKESK in the germline V gene. Trimming left V 0 bases short and J 8 bases short, with 13 bases between. The CDR3 DNA reads TGTGCCAGCAGCCAAGAAAGGGGATCTGGGGGCTACACCTTC. Amino acids: CASSQERGSGGYTF.

The sample holds many counts of this clonotype. The chain combines TRBV3-1 with TRBJ1-1; possibly TRBD1 for D (6 bases). The V and J ends lost 1 base and 5 bases respectively, with 11 bases between them. CDR3 length: 14 residues. Germline loops: CDR1 LGHDT, CDR2 YNNKEL (reference sequence). CDR3 sequence: CASSQAARGTEAFF. Here the CDR3 DNA reads TGTGCCAGCAGCCAAGCGGCCAGGGGAACTGAAGCTTTCTTT.

This clonotype was observed a few times. The chain is built from TRBV24-1 and TRBJ2-1; TRBD2 is a possible D gene (6 bases). Trimming shortened V by 4 bases and J by 1 base, and 16 bases separated the two germline ends. Germline CDR1 KGHDR, CDR2 SFDVKD. This CDR3 contains 17 residues. CDR3 in amino acids: CATSEGGQGLSYNEQFF. In DNA, the CDR3 is TGTGCCACCAGTGAGGGGGGTCAGGGCCTTTCCTACAATGAGCAGTTCTTC.

The table lists this clonotype with many counts. The chain combines TRBV3-1 with TRBJ2-3, with a tentative D call TRBD2 (6 bases). From germline, CDR1 is LGHDT and CDR2 YNNKEL (reference sequence). V lost 0 bases to trimming and J lost 6 bases, with 13 bases between them. The CDR3 totals 15 residues. The CDR3 region has the DNA TGTGCCAGCAGCCAAGAGATCCGGGAGCTGGATACGCAGTATTTT. Amino acids: CASSQEIRELDTQYF.

For this clonotype: A much larger clone differs from this one at a single base, so this may be a read error. V gene TRBV5-1 combines with J gene TRBJ2-7, with D tentatively TRBD2 (6 bases). Germline CDR1 and CDR2: SGHRS and YFSETQ. This CDR3 has 16 residues. In nucleotides, the CDR3 is TGCGTCAGCAGCTTGAGGGCATGGCCGGGGGACTACGAGCAGTACTTC. Residues: CVSSLRAWPGDYEQYF.

This rearrangement joins TRBV12-3 or TRBV12-4 to TRBJ2-2; TRBD2 matches at 11 bases. V trimming: 6 bases; J trimming: 4 bases; junction bases outside the gene matches: 7. The CDR3 is 16 residues long. CDR3 nucleotide sequence: TGTGCCAGCAGAAATATAGCGGGAGGGGTCACCGGGGAGCTGTTTTTT. Translated: CASRNIAGGVTGELFF.

This clonotype has only a few counts. J is TRBJ1-2 and V is TRBV2, with no clear D. The CDR3 is 14 amino acids. Germline CDR1 is SNHLY and CDR2 is FYNNEI. Trimming cost V 1 base and J 1 base, with 7 bases left between them. CDR3 region: CASSEGGYNYGYTF. CDR3 coding DNA: TGTGCCAGCAGTGAAGGAGGATATAACTATGGCTACACCTTC.

This clonotype was picked up a small number of times. The V and J genes are TRBV14 and TRBJ1-6; D gene unclear. Per the germline V gene, CDR1 is SGHDN and CDR2 is FVKESK. Trimming shortened V by 0 bases and J by 4 bases, and 16 bases separated the two germline ends. The CDR3 runs 18 residues. CDR3 sequence (DNA): TGTGCCAGCAGCCAAGATCGTGGCAGCCTACAATATAATTCACCCCTCCACTTT. It translates to CASSQDRGSLQYNSPLHF.

This clonotype was recorded many times. The chain is built from TRBV4-1 and TRBJ1-5; TRBD1 is a possible D gene (6 bases). This CDR3 has 16 residues. Germline CDR1 reads MGHRA; CDR2 reads YSYEKL. Trimming cost V 0 bases and J 2 bases, with 11 bases left between them. In DNA form, the CDR3 reads TGCGCCAGCAGCCAAGAAGGCAGGGGTGGCAATCAGCCCCAGCATTTT. Its protein product is CASSQEGRGGNQPQHF.

This clonotype was detected many times. The chain joins TRBV10-3 to TRBJ1-5; tentatively, D is TRBD1 (5 bases). Germline CDR1 reads ENHRY; CDR2 reads SYGVKD. The CDR3 is 14 amino acids. V lost 3 bases to trimming and J lost 8 bases, with 14 bases between them. DNA of the CDR3: TGTGCCATCAGTGACTCTGGGGCGCATAAGCCCCAGCATTTT. It is translated as CAISDSGAHKPQHF.

The gene calls are TRBV9 and TRBJ2-2; D is perhaps TRBD2 (5 bases). CDR1 SGDLS and CDR2 YYNGEE come from the germline V gene. Trimming took 5 bases from V and 3 from J, leaving 11 bases between them. This CDR3 contains 14 residues. The CDR3 loop reads CASRAEAYTGELFF. The CDR3 region has the DNA TGTGCCAGCAGAGCGGAAGCATACACCGGGGAGCTGTTTTTT.

The chain couples TRBV24-1 to TRBJ1-2; D gene uncertain. The CDR3 runs to 15 residues. V lost 6 bases to trimming and J lost 2 bases, with 15 bases between them. In germline, CDR1 is KGHDR, CDR2 SFDVKD. The CDR3 nucleotides are TGTGCCACCAGTAGCGAGGACGACGCAAACTATGGCTACACCTTC. Translated, it gives CATSSEDDANYGYTF.

This clonotype has at least ten counts. The CDR3 nucleotides read TGTGCCAGCAGCCAAGATCACGGGAGCACAGATACGCAGTATTTT. This encodes CASSQDHGSTDTQYF. The chain combines TRBV3-1 with TRBJ2-3; D is ambiguous. The CDR3 is made up of 15 amino acids. Germline assignment: CDR1 LGHDT and CDR2 YNNKEL (reference sequence). V was trimmed by 0 bases and J by 0 bases, leaving 7 bases between them.

The V gene is TRBV19, the J gene TRBJ2-3, with D uncertain. Trimming removed 4 bases from V and 7 bases from J, with 6 bases in between. The germline V gene encodes CDR1 LNHDA and CDR2 SQIVND (reference sequence). The length of the CDR3 is 11 residues. CDR3 sequence reads: CASSTTNTQYF. The CDR3 DNA is TGTGCCAGTAGTACTACAAATACGCAGTATTTT.

This clonotype was recorded a few times. CDR3 amino acids: CASSFHPPTSGLSYEQYF. The CDR3 DNA reads as TGTGCCAGCAGTTTCCACCCTCCGACTAGCGGGCTCTCCTACGAGCAGTACTTC. The chain recombines TRBV27 with TRBJ2-7; 10 positions agree with TRBD2. V lost 3 bases and J lost 0; bases outside the gene matches: 11. The germline gives CDR1 MNHEY, CDR2 SMNVEV (reference sequence). The length of the CDR3 is 18 residues.

The V gene is TRBV24-1, the J gene TRBJ1-3; a possible D gene is TRBD1 (5 bases). CDR3 length: 16 residues. V lost 5 bases and J lost 0, with 13 bases in between. The germline V gene encodes CDR1 KGHDR and CDR2 SFDVKD. CDR3 residues: CATSATQDCSGNTIYF. The CDR3 DNA reads TGTGCCACCAGTGCTACACAGGACTGCTCTGGAAACACCATATATTTT.